Detailed here is one T cell receptor (beta chain). Germline V gene sequence: CDR1 MNHNS, CDR2 SASEGT. V lost 2 bases and J lost 7; bases outside the gene matches: 15. The CDR3 consists of 17 residues. The sample is drawn from a study of blood T cell repertoires in COVID-19. The method was immunoSEQ multiplex PCR; TCRdb's version includes in-frame clones alone and lacks a portion of them. The sample lists roughly 250,000 clones; about 70% were seen once. This TCR was recovered from a woman older than 75 with acute or convalescent COVID-19. V and J are TRBV6-1 and TRBJ2-5, with TRBD2 identical over 8 bases. Material: peripheral blood. Here the CDR3 DNA reads TGTGCCAGCAGTGAAATAGGAGCGGGAGAACAACGGGGGACCCAGTACTTC. The encoded protein is CASSEIGAGEQRGTQYF.